The present T cell receptor (beta chain) was sequenced within a study of blood T cell repertoires in COVID-19. Overall study: Sites in the United States, Italy and Spain provided acute and convalescent COVID-19 samples.

Only in-frame clones appear in the TCRdb table, and some are missing; sequencing was by immunoSEQ multiplex PCR. The profile covers fewer than 90,000 clones, with approximately 80% appearing a single time and roughly 6.3% taken by the ten largest. Germline V gene sequence: CDR1 LGHNA, CDR2 YSLEER. Trimming removed 2 bases from V and 6 bases from J; junction bases left unmatched: 4. The CDR3 is made up of 14 amino acids. The chain links TRBV4-3 to TRBJ2-7; 10 bases match TRBD1. The sequence was obtained from a man between 70 and 80 years old with COVID-19, enrolled during active disease. Sequenced: peripheral blood. In DNA form, the CDR3 reads TGCGCCAGCAGCCAAACCGGGACAGGGGTCGAGCAGTACTTC. Translation: CASSQTGTGVEQYF.